A single sample is the source of the 18 T cell receptor beta chains below, sequenced in a study of cytomegalovirus exposure and HLA in healthy donors. The PCR contained 60 Vbeta and 13 Jbeta primers. Clones were sequenced by immunoSEQ multiplex PCR, and TCRdb holds only the in-frame ones, with some missing. This sample yields some 91,000 clones, of which about 80% are seen a single time; roughly 7.7% belongs to the top ten. The sample consisted of PBMCs. These receptors were obtained from a man in his forties or fifties in good health and CMV-seropositive.

This chain connects TRBV2 to TRBJ2-1; 13 bases are a match to TRBD2. CDR3 length: 13 amino acids. The germline V gene encodes CDR1 SNHLY and CDR2 FYNNEI. V dropped 7 bases and J dropped 7; count of bases not matched to a gene: 1. This chain's CDR3 is CASKGLAGNEQFF. The CDR3 DNA reads TGTGCCAGCAAGGGACTAGCGGGGAATGAGCAGTTCTTC.

The chain carries TRBV10-1 and TRBJ2-5; D uncertain. V lost 4 bases and J 1 base, leaving 10 bases between the germline ends. The length of the CDR3 is 14 residues. In germline, CDR1 is WNHNN, CDR2 SYGVQD (reference sequence). DNA for the CDR3: TGCGCCAGCAGTGTAGGCGGAATCCAAGAGACCCAGTACTTC. It encodes CASSVGGIQETQYF.

The chain is built from TRBV2 and TRBJ2-1; the match to TRBD2 covers 8 bases. Per germline, CDR1 SNHLY and CDR2 FYNNEI. The trim removed 7 bases at V and 10 bases at J, leaving 9 bases unmatched. This CDR3 is built from 13 residues. The CDR3 coding sequence is TGTGCCAGCACGGAGCGGGAGAGAACAGAGCAGTTCTTC. Its protein is CASTERERTEQFF.

This chain links TRBV29-1 with TRBJ1-1, with 8 positions matching TRBD1. The length of the CDR3 is 14 residues. From germline, CDR1 is SQVTM and CDR2 ANQGSEA. V was pared by 5 bases and J by 5 bases, with 10 bases of the junction left unmatched. Written as DNA, the CDR3 is TGCAGCGTTCTAAGTGGGACAGGAGGGACTGAAGCTTTCTTT. Translated, it gives CSVLSGTGGTEAFF.

CDR3 DNA: TGCGCCAGCAGCTTGGAACCAGCGGGAGGGTCAGATACGCAGTATTTT. It specifies CASSLEPAGGSDTQYF. This chain joins TRBV5-1 and TRBJ2-3, with 10 bases that match TRBD2. J was trimmed by 4 bases and V by 0 bases; bases with no gene match: 5. Germline assignment: CDR1 SGHRS and CDR2 YFSETQ. This CDR3 is 16 amino acids long.

The rearrangement joins TRBV10-1 to TRBJ1-1; D gene uncertain. Germline CDR1 is WNHNN and CDR2 is SYGVQD (reference sequence). CDR3 length: 14 residues. The V and J ends lost 4 bases and 1 base respectively, with 10 bases between them. The DNA of the CDR3 is TGCGCCAGCAGTGGGACTAAGGGGAACACTGAAGCTTTCTTT. Translation: CASSGTKGNTEAFF.

This clone was seen a handful of times. CDR3 in DNA: TGTGCCAGCAGTGAAACCGGGAGATACAATGAGCAGTTCTTC. It is translated as CASSETGRYNEQFF. The genes are TRBV6-1 and TRBJ2-1, with a tentative D call TRBD2 (6 bases). The germline V and J ends were trimmed by 2 bases and 4 bases, with 9 bases remaining between them. The CDR3 has 14 amino acids. Germline V gene data show CDR1 as MNHNS and CDR2 as SASEGT.

The rearrangement joins TRBV5-1 to TRBJ2-1, with a tentative D call TRBD2 (5 bases). With 4 bases removed from V and 3 bases from J, the gap between germline ends came to 11 bases. Germline values: CDR1 SGHRS, CDR2 YFSETQ. CDR3 length: 14 residues. The CDR3, as DNA: TGCGCCAGCAGCGTGGACTCCTACTACAATGAGCAGTTCTTC. Protein sequence: CASSVDSYYNEQFF. The full variable domain, in which reference TRBV5-1 and TRBJ2-1 provide the parts outside the CDR3, is KAGVTQTPRYLIKTRGQQVTLSCSPISGHRSVSWYQQTPGQGLQFLFEYFSETQRNKGNFPGRFSGRQFSNSRSEMNVSTLELGDSALYLCASSVDSYYNEQFFGPGTRLTVL.

This clone was seen a single time. V gene TRBV30 combines with J gene TRBJ1-1; D unclear. V was pared by 0 bases and J by 0 bases, with 17 bases between. This CDR3 has 17 residues. Looked up from germline, CDR1 is GTSNPN and CDR2 is SVGIG (reference sequence). This CDR3 reads CAWSVGGQIGMNTEAFF. The CDR3 DNA reads as TGTGCCTGGAGTGTGGGCGGCCAAATCGGGATGAACACTGAAGCTTTCTTT.

The chain links TRBV7-9 to TRBJ2-1; D may be TRBD1 (6 bases). Trimming took off 0 bases at V and 3 bases at J, with 12 bases between the two ends. Germline-derived CDR1 and CDR2 are SEHNR and FQNEAQ (reference sequence). The CDR3 covers 16 residues. CDR3: CASSLAPQGFYNEQFF. The CDR3 DNA follows: TGTGCCAGCAGCTTAGCCCCCCAGGGGTTCTACAATGAGCAGTTCTTC. Full variable domain (rest looked up from reference TRBV7-9 and TRBJ2-1): DTGVSQNPRHKITKRGQNVTFRCDPISEHNRLYWYRQTLGQGPEFLTYFQNEAQLEKSRLLSDRFSAERPKGSFSTLEIQRTEQGDSAMYLCASSLAPQGFYNEQFFGPGTRLTVL.

The genes are TRBV5-1 and TRBJ2-4; no firm D call. The V gene's germline CDR1 is SGHRS and CDR2 YFSETQ. V was cut by 5 bases and J by 2 bases, with 11 bases left in between. The CDR3 runs to 14 residues. For the CDR3, the DNA is TGCGCCAGCAGATCTACCACCACCAAAAACATTCAGTACTTC. Protein sequence: CASRSTTTKNIQYF.

The chain has TRBV29-1 and TRBJ2-7; TRBD1 agrees at 7 bases. V dropped 4 bases and J dropped 6; count of bases not matched to a gene: 0. The germline CDR1 and CDR2 sequences are SQVTM and ANQGSEA. The CDR3 runs to 10 residues. The CDR3 DNA sequence: TGCAGCGTTGGACAGGGCGAGCAGTACTTC. This sequence encodes CSVGQGEQYF.

The chain couples TRBV28 to TRBJ1-2; 7 bases fit TRBD1. The CDR3 is 14 residues long. The trim removed 5 bases at V and 2 bases at J, leaving 5 bases unmatched. Germline V gene sequence: CDR1 MDHEN, CDR2 SYDVKM. For the CDR3, the DNA is TGTGCCAGCAGTCCCGGGACAGAAAACTATGGCTACACCTTC. Residues: CASSPGTENYGYTF.

This chain connects TRBV5-4 to TRBJ2-5, with D possibly matching TRBD2 (6 bases). This CDR3 is 16 amino acids long. The V and J ends lost 4 bases and 1 base respectively, with 17 bases between them. Per the germline V gene, CDR1 is SGHNT and CDR2 is YYREEE (reference sequence). DNA for the CDR3: TGTGCCAGCAGCATGCCCGGCGGAGGGTCCCAAGAGACCCAGTACTTC. Its translation: CASSMPGGGSQETQYF. Drawing the rest from reference TRBV5-4 and TRBJ2-5, the complete variable domain is ETGVTQSPTHLIKTRGQQVTLRCSSQSGHNTVSWYQQALGQGPQFIFQYYREEENGRGNFPPRFSGLQFPNYSSELNVNALELDDSALYLCASSMPGGGSQETQYFGPGTRLLVL.

This clone was seen at least ten times. The J gene is TRBJ2-5, the V gene TRBV6-5, with D possibly matching TRBD1 (5 bases). Germline V gives CDR1 MNHEY, CDR2 SVGAGI. CDR3 length equals 13 residues. Trimming took 5 bases from V and 2 from J, leaving 9 bases between them. CDR3 amino acids: CASSGQPQETQYF. DNA of the CDR3: TGTGCCAGCAGTGGACAACCTCAAGAGACCCAGTACTTC.

This chain connects TRBV2 to TRBJ2-6, with 7 positions matching TRBD2. The germline V gene has CDR1 SNHLY and CDR2 FYNNEI. The CDR3 is made up of 13 amino acids. V trimming: 11 bases; J trimming: 4 bases; junction bases outside the gene matches: 5. CDR3 sequence (DNA): TGTGCCGGACGGGGGGACGGGGCCAACGTCCTGACTTTC. Protein sequence: CAGRGDGANVLTF.

V is TRBV9 and J is TRBJ2-3; 9 positions match TRBD2. CDR1 and CDR2 (germline): SGDLS, YYNGEE. Trimming took 3 bases from V and 0 from J; bases not matched to a gene: 5. The CDR3 is 16 residues long. CDR3 sequence reads: CASSGGRAASTDTQYF. DNA of the CDR3: TGTGCCAGCAGCGGCGGGAGGGCGGCTAGCACAGATACGCAGTATTTT.

CDR3 sequence reads: CSVDPTRELNEQFF. In nucleotides, the CDR3 is TGCAGCGTGGATCCGACACGTGAGCTCAATGAGCAGTTCTTC. The V and J genes are TRBV29-1 and TRBJ2-1; unclear D gene. Trimming shortened V by 6 bases and J by 6 bases, and 18 bases separated the two germline ends. The CDR3 runs to 14 residues. Germline V gives CDR1 SQVTM, CDR2 ANQGSEA.